These 17 T cell receptor beta chains were all obtained from the same sample, sequenced in a study of T cells after yellow fever vaccination. TCRdb reprocessed the 5' RACE reads with MiXCR, giving one entry per CDR3 protein. Counted here are about 320,000 distinct CDR3 sequences, 3.5% to 4.5% occurring once; the ten biggest clones make up just under 20%. Sample: PBMCs, taken 15 days after the yellow fever booster vaccination. Receptors originate from a young man who received the YFV17D yellow fever vaccine.

This clonotype was seen more than once but under ten times. The rearrangement joins TRBV9 to TRBJ1-2, with D maybe TRBD1 (5 bases). V was trimmed by 10 bases and J by 6 bases, leaving 13 bases between them. This CDR3 region has 11 residues. The V gene's germline CDR1 is SGDLS and CDR2 YYNGEE. The CDR3 sequence is CASGAADGYTF. CDR3 nucleotides: TGTGCCTCTGGGGCAGCTGATGGCTACACCTTC.

This clonotype was picked up many times. This chain uses TRBV24-1 with TRBJ2-3; no reliable D call. Germline loops: CDR1 KGHDR, CDR2 SFDVKD. The CDR3 consists of 13 residues. Trimming took 3 bases from V and 5 from J, leaving 8 bases between them. The CDR3 is CATSDAAEDTQYF. CDR3 DNA: TGTGCCACCAGTGATGCGGCCGAAGATACGCAGTATTTT.

J is TRBJ2-2 and V is TRBV27; the D gene is possibly TRBD2 (7 bases). Trimming left V 4 bases short and J 6 bases short, with 18 bases between. CDR1 and CDR2 from the germline V gene are MNHEY and SMNVEV (reference sequence). The CDR3 has 16 amino acids. This CDR3 reads CASSSLGGGAPGELFF. CDR3 nucleotides: TGTGCCAGCAGTTCCCTAGGGGGGGGGGCCCCCGGGGAGCTGTTTTTT.

This clonotype appeared many times. This chain connects TRBV4-1 to TRBJ1-1; 7 bases line up with TRBD1. CDR3 length equals 16 residues. Trimming took 3 bases from V and 1 from J; bases not matched to a gene: 8. CDR1 is MGHRA, CDR2 YSYEKL, per germline. CDR3 in amino acids: CASSHERDRSNTEAFF. As DNA, the CDR3 is TGCGCCAGCAGCCATGAACGGGACAGATCGAACACTGAAGCTTTCTTT.

The chain carries TRBV6-9 and TRBJ1-5; D gene unclear. This CDR3 region has 16 residues. V lost 7 bases and J lost 0, with 16 bases in between. Per the germline V gene, CDR1 is MNHGY and CDR2 is SVAAGI. The CDR3 here is CASIYGSKGSNQPQHF. The CDR3 coding sequence is TGTGCCAGCATCTACGGGAGCAAGGGTAGCAATCAGCCCCAGCATTTT.

This clonotype has ten or more counts. The chain has TRBV7-6 and TRBJ2-5, with D unclear. V lost 0 bases and J lost 5, with 10 bases in between. The CDR3 is made up of 14 amino acids. From germline, CDR1 is SGHVS and CDR2 FNYEAQ. As DNA, the CDR3 is TGTGCCAGCAGCTTAGCGCAGAAATCGGAGACCCAGTACTTC. Protein sequence: CASSLAQKSETQYF.

The rearrangement joins TRBV15 to TRBJ2-2; D unclear. The CDR3 runs 16 residues. Trimming stripped 0 bases from V and 4 bases from J, with 12 bases between. In germline, CDR1 is LNHNV, CDR2 YYDKDF (reference sequence). For the CDR3, the DNA is TGTGCCACCAGCAGAGAGGTCAAATCCGGCACCGGGGAGCTGTTTTTT. Amino acids: CATSREVKSGTGELFF.

This clonotype was seen many times. The gene calls are TRBV11-2 and TRBJ2-4, with D perhaps matching TRBD2 (5 bases). The CDR3 totals 13 residues. CDR1 and CDR2 (germline): SGHAT, FQNNGV. The V gene lost 5 bases and the J gene lost 7 bases, with 12 bases spanning the gap. CDR3 in DNA: TGTGCCAGCAGCCTCCCACCGGGGAACATTCAGTACTTC. Its translation is CASSLPPGNIQYF.

Ten or more counts support this clonotype. This rearrangement joins TRBV12-5 to TRBJ1-2, with D perhaps TRBD1 (5 bases). V lost 1 base, J lost 8 bases, and 20 bases lay in between. Looked up from germline, CDR1 is LGHNT and CDR2 is FRNRAP. The CDR3 contains 16 residues. CDR3: CASGLGQMGRSVGYTF. The CDR3 region has the DNA TGTGCTAGTGGTTTGGGGCAGATGGGGCGGTCGGTGGGCTACACCTTC.

This clonotype was recorded many times. The V call is TRBV11-2, the J call TRBJ1-6; 7 bases fit TRBD1. CDR1 is SGHAT, CDR2 FQNNGV, per germline. The CDR3 covers 16 residues. The V segment lost 5 bases and the J segment 9 bases; nucleotides outside the gene matches: 13. CDR3 nucleotides: TGTGCCAGCAGCCTCCCTGCAACAGGGGTTGGTTCACCCCTCCACTTT. Amino acid sequence: CASSLPATGVGSPLHF.

V gene TRBV5-1 combines with J gene TRBJ1-5; D is uncertain. Trimming cost V 0 bases and J 3 bases, with 19 bases left between them. The CDR3 covers 18 residues. Germline assignment: CDR1 SGHRS and CDR2 YFSETQ. The CDR3: CASSLGPLTLRNNQPQHF. In DNA form, the CDR3 reads TGCGCCAGCAGCTTGGGGCCCCTGACACTGAGAAACAATCAGCCCCAGCATTTT. Combining the CDR3 with reference TRBV5-1 and TRBJ1-5 gives the whole variable domain KAGVTQTPRYLIKTRGQQVTLSCSPISGHRSVSWYQQTPGQGLQFLFEYFSETQRNKGNFPGRFSGRQFSNSRSEMNVSTLELGDSALYLCASSLGPLTLRNNQPQHFGDGTRLSIL.

This clonotype was seen a few times. V gene TRBV18 combines with J gene TRBJ1-4; D is undetermined. The V gene lost 5 bases and the J gene lost 5 bases, with 6 bases spanning the gap. The length of the CDR3 is 12 residues. CDR1 is KGHSH and CDR2 is LQKENI in the germline V gene. CDR3 amino acids: CASSKPNEKLFF. CDR3 DNA: TGTGCCAGCTCAAAACCGAATGAAAAACTGTTTTTT.

In its sample, this clonotype was seen many times. This rearrangement joins TRBV7-9 to TRBJ2-1; the D gene is possibly TRBD2 (7 bases). V gave up 5 bases and J gave up 6 bases, with 20 bases separating them. Germline assignment: CDR1 SEHNR and CDR2 FQNEAQ (reference sequence). This CDR3 is 16 amino acids long. The CDR3 coding sequence is TGTGCCAGCAGCGCCCAATCACGGGGGGCGTTCAATGAGCAGTTCTTC. Protein: CASSAQSRGAFNEQFF.

The chain couples TRBV7-2 to TRBJ1-2; D remains unclear. Germline CDR1 is SGHTA and CDR2 is FQGNSA. The CDR3 extends over 15 amino acids. Trimming removed 3 bases at V and 6 bases at J, with 17 bases between. The CDR3 reads CASSFRPVPPDGYTF. CDR3 nucleotides: TGTGCCAGCAGCTTCCGGCCGGTACCCCCCGATGGCTACACCTTC.

A few counts support this clonotype. This chain joins TRBV5-1 and TRBJ2-1, with 9 nucleotides matching TRBD2. The CDR3 runs 15 residues. J gave up 7 bases and V 1 base, and 6 bases lay outside the gene matches. The germline CDR1 and CDR2 sequences are SGHRS and YFSETQ. CDR3 nucleotides: TGCGCCAGCAGCTTGTTTGCGGGGGGGCAGAATGAGCAGTTCTTC. This gives the protein CASSLFAGGQNEQFF.

The chain uses TRBV7-6 and TRBJ1-5, with a weak D call TRBD1 (6 bases). Trimming left V 0 bases short and J 7 bases short, with 10 bases between. This CDR3 region has 14 residues. Per the germline V gene, CDR1 is SGHVS and CDR2 is FNYEAQ. The CDR3 DNA is TGTGCCAGCAGCTTAGCCTCAGGGGAACAGCCCCAGCATTTT. It specifies CASSLASGEQPQHF.

A word on this clonotype: One end of the junction varies from germline; a read error may be responsible. The chain has TRBV7-2 and TRBJ2-7; 8 bases are shared with TRBD2. CDR3 length: 17 residues. Per germline, CDR1 SGHTA and CDR2 FQGNSA. Here the CDR3 reads CASSLGPAGDTSHEQYF. The CDR3 coding sequence is TGTGCCAGCAGCTTAGGCCCAGCGGGGGACACCTCCCACGAGCAGTACTTC.